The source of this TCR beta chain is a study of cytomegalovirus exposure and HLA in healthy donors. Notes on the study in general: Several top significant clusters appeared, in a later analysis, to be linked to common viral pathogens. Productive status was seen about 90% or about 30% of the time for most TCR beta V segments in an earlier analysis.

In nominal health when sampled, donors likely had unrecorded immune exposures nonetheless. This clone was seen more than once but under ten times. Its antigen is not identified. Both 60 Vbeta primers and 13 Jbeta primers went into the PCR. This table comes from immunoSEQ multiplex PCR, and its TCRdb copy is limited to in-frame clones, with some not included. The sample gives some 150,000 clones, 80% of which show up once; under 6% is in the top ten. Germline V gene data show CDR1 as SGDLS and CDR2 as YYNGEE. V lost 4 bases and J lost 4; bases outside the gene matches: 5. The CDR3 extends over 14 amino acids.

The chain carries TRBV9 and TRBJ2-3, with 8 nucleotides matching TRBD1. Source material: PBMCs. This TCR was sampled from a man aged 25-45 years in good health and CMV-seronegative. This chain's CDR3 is CASSPLQGADTQYF. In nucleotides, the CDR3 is TGTGCCAGCAGCCCCCTACAGGGGGCAGATACGCAGTATTTT.